This T cell receptor beta chain was identified during a study of T cells in Graves' hyperthyroidism and ophthalmopathy. Study in general: Staff took peripheral blood when the initial diagnosis was made, before any treatment began.

TCR beta CDR3 regions were amplified from RNA. First-round RT-PCR of the TCR CDR3 relied on the HTBI primer set. Each CDR3 protein is one row after TCRdb ran MiXCR on the multiplex PCR reads. The sample has about 280,000 distinct CDR3 sequences, around 25% seen once. Hyperthyroidism, newly diagnosed and lasting under 2 months, affected patients aged 18 to 65. Ten or more counts support this clonotype. Its antigen is currently unknown. Study conclusions and caveats: Most clonotypes expanded in thyroid above 0.001 were likewise present in blood.

CDR3 length equals 16 residues. CDR1 is LNHDA, CDR2 SQIVND, per germline (reference sequence). The V gene end was trimmed by 6 bases and the J gene end by 5 bases; junction bases not matched to a gene: 14. The chain is built from TRBV19 and TRBJ2-5; 8 nucleotides agree with TRBD2. The sequence was collected from a man aged 40-49 years with Graves' hyperthyroidism that later progressed to Graves' ophthalmopathy. Sequenced: blood. The CDR3 loop reads CASSVFGTRERETQYF. The DNA of the CDR3 is TGTGCCAGTAGCGTCTTTGGGACTAGGGAGCGGGAGACCCAGTACTTC.